The 16 T cell receptor beta chains reported below all come from one sample, sequenced in a study of PD-L1 blockade in urothelial cancer. The time point was: pretreatment peripheral blood. Data came from immunoSEQ multiplex PCR; TCRdb stores just in-frame clones and leaves some out. The sample holds 35,000 to 40,000 clones; 85% are singletons and the top ten take 13% to 15%. The material sequenced was PBMCs, taken around atezolizumab (anti-PD-L1) treatment. All receptors derive from an elderly man with urothelial cancer.

This chain joins TRBV27 and TRBJ2-2, with D unresolved. Germline CDR1 and CDR2: MNHEY and SMNVEV (reference sequence). The CDR3 covers 13 residues. Trimming cost V 0 bases and J 6 bases, with 5 bases left between them. The CDR3 here is CASSLSRAGELFF. DNA of the CDR3: TGTGCCAGCAGTTTATCTCGGGCCGGGGAGCTGTTTTTT.

V and J are TRBV7-8 and TRBJ1-5; D unclear. V lost 3 bases and J lost 4, with 7 bases in between. Germline CDR1 and CDR2: SGHVS and FQNEAQ. CDR3 length equals 13 residues. The CDR3 DNA is TGTGCCAGCAGCTTTCAGATGAATCAGCCCCAGCATTTT. Translated, it gives CASSFQMNQPQHF. Full variable domain (missing parts from reference TRBV7-8 and TRBJ1-5): GAGVSQSPRYKVAKRGQDVALRCDPISGHVSLFWYQQALGQGPEFLTYFQNEAQLDKSGLPSDRFFAERPEGSVSTLKIQRTQQEDSAVYLCASSFQMNQPQHFGDGTRLSIL.

The J gene is TRBJ2-5, the V gene TRBV7-6; 7 positions match TRBD1. The CDR3 has 15 residues. Germline V gives CDR1 SGHVS, CDR2 FNYEAQ. Trimming took 4 bases from V and 5 from J; bases not matched to a gene: 10. CDR3 coding DNA: TGTGCCAGCAGCTCACAAACAGGGGACGGGGAGACCCAGTACTTC. Protein: CASSSQTGDGETQYF.

V gene TRBV2 combines with J gene TRBJ2-5; TRBD2 agrees at 15 bases. CDR1 and CDR2 from the germline V gene are SNHLY and FYNNEI. The CDR3 is made up of 16 amino acids. V lost 7 bases, J lost 2 bases, and 5 bases stayed unmatched. The CDR3 spells CASTWTSGRGQETQYF. Here the CDR3 DNA reads TGTGCCAGCACCTGGACTAGCGGGAGGGGGCAAGAGACCCAGTACTTC.

The rearrangement uses TRBV7-8 and TRBJ2-7; D is unresolved. V lost 5 bases and J 0 bases, leaving 8 bases between the germline ends. Germline values: CDR1 SGHVS, CDR2 FQNEAQ. The CDR3 has 13 amino acids. The CDR3 sequence: CASSVRVSYEQYF. The CDR3 DNA is TGTGCCAGCAGCGTCCGGGTCTCCTACGAGCAGTACTTC. The complete variable domain, with remaining parts taken from reference TRBV7-8 and TRBJ2-7, reads GAGVSQSPRYKVAKRGQDVALRCDPISGHVSLFWYQQALGQGPEFLTYFQNEAQLDKSGLPSDRFFAERPEGSVSTLKIQRTQQEDSAVYLCASSVRVSYEQYFGPGTRLTVT.

This clone was picked up a small number of times. The chain couples TRBV29-1 to TRBJ1-2, with 7 bases matching TRBD1. The CDR3 consists of 14 residues. V gave up 2 bases and J gave up 2 bases; unmatched junction bases: 5. Per germline, CDR1 SQVTM and CDR2 ANQGSEA. The CDR3 is CSVEPQGINYGYTF. The CDR3 DNA reads as TGCAGCGTTGAACCACAGGGGATAAACTATGGCTACACCTTC.

About this clone: The junction departs from germline at one end; a sequencing error may be responsible. The chain links TRBV18 to TRBJ2-7, with D tentatively TRBD1 (6 bases). CDR1 is KGHSH, CDR2 LQKENI, per germline. This CDR3 has 15 residues. CDR3 protein: CASSPLGHSSYGQYF. The CDR3 bases are TGTGCCAGCTCACCCCTGGGACATTCCTCCTACGGGCAGTACTTC.

This chain joins TRBV19 and TRBJ1-5, with 9 bases matching TRBD1. This CDR3 has 15 amino acids. J gave up 7 bases and V 5 bases, and 9 bases lay outside the gene matches. Germline assignment: CDR1 LNHDA and CDR2 SQIVND (reference sequence). CDR3: CASSGTGGPGQPQHF. The CDR3, as DNA: TGTGCCAGTAGTGGAACAGGGGGCCCTGGACAGCCCCAGCATTTT.

The CDR3 DNA is TGTGCCTGGAGTGTAATGGGGCCTACTAATGAAAAACTGTTTTTT. Translated, it gives CAWSVMGPTNEKLFF. This chain connects TRBV30 to TRBJ1-4; tentatively, D is TRBD1 (5 bases). From germline, CDR1 is GTSNPN and CDR2 SVGIG (reference sequence). This CDR3 is 15 amino acids long. V shed 0 bases and J shed 2 bases, with 10 bases lying between them. The full variable domain, its missing parts supplied by reference TRBV30 and TRBJ1-4, is SQTIHQWPATLVQPVGSPLSLECTVEGTSNPNLYWYRQAAGRGLQLLFYSVGIGQISSEVPQNLSASRPQDRQFILSSKKLLLSDSGFYLCAWSVMGPTNEKLFFGSGTQLSVL.

V is TRBV27 and J is TRBJ2-1; D not certain. There are 14 residues in the CDR3. V was shortened by 3 bases and J by 2 bases, with 8 bases between the two germline ends. The germline V gene has CDR1 MNHEY and CDR2 SMNVEV (reference sequence). The CDR3 bases are TGTGCCAGCAGTTTTGGCAACCCCTACAATGAGCAGTTCTTC. Translated: CASSFGNPYNEQFF.

The CDR3 DNA sequence: TGTGCCTGGAATCGAGACAGGAGCTCTGGAAACACCATATATTTT. It translates to CAWNRDRSSGNTIYF. The genes are TRBV30 and TRBJ1-3; weak D call: TRBD1 (6 bases). The CDR3 totals 15 residues. Germline V gives CDR1 GTSNPN, CDR2 SVGIG (reference sequence). V was trimmed by 4 bases and J by 0 bases, leaving 13 bases between them.

The chain couples TRBV2 to TRBJ2-3; 8 nucleotides agree with TRBD1. The CDR3 consists of 16 residues. Germline V gene sequence: CDR1 SNHLY, CDR2 FYNNEI. After removal of 6 bases from V and 5 bases from J, the junction contained 13 bases not matched to a gene. CDR3 DNA: TGTGCCAGCAGAGCTCCCGGGACAGGAAGAGGAGATACGCAGTATTTT. It translates to CASRAPGTGRGDTQYF.

V gene TRBV9 combines with J gene TRBJ2-7, with 9 positions matching TRBD1. Germline lookup yields CDR1 SGDLS and CDR2 YYNGEE. With 2 bases clipped from V and 1 base from J, the junction kept 4 bases outside the gene matches. The CDR3 is 15 amino acids. The CDR3 here is CASSVGQGQSYEQYF. CDR3 DNA: TGTGCCAGCAGCGTGGGACAGGGACAATCCTACGAGCAGTACTTC.

The rearrangement uses TRBV19 and TRBJ2-1; 11 bases fit TRBD2. The V gene end was trimmed by 10 bases and the J gene end by 2 bases; junction bases not matched to a gene: 7. The CDR3 is made up of 15 amino acids. CDR1 and CDR2 from the germline V gene are LNHDA and SQIVND (reference sequence). CDR3 sequence: CATRTSGLTYNEQFF. DNA for the CDR3: TGTGCCACCCGGACTAGCGGGCTTACCTACAATGAGCAGTTCTTC.

In this sample, this clone turned up once. This chain joins TRBV10-2 and TRBJ1-1; 7 bases map to TRBD1. J lost 2 bases, V lost 6 bases, and 6 bases had no gene match. Germline V gene sequence: CDR1 WSHSY, CDR2 SAAADI. The CDR3 consists of 14 residues. The CDR3 loop reads CASSKDRTNTEAFF. The CDR3 DNA reads as TGCGCCAGCAGCAAGGACAGGACCAACACTGAAGCTTTCTTT.

V is TRBV10-1 and J is TRBJ2-7; TRBD1 aligns across 11 bases. The CDR3 loop spans 14 amino acids. The germline CDR1 and CDR2 sequences are WNHNN and SYGVQD (reference sequence). V dropped 4 bases and J dropped 4; count of bases not matched to a gene: 3. The CDR3 DNA reads TGCGCCAGCAGTGGGGACAGGGGGAGATACGAGCAGTACTTC. Translated, it gives CASSGDRGRYEQYF.